This T cell receptor (beta chain) was captured by sequencing in a study of cytomegalovirus exposure and HLA in healthy donors. For the study at large: An analysis done earlier identified 120 million or so unique TCR beta sequences from roughly 190 million T cells. Study observations and caveats: Per a later analysis, HLA-associated TCR beta chains showed more clonal expansion than other, equally common TCR beta chains. Researchers reported in a later analysis that a missense DCLRE1C variant was tied to TCR beta V- and J-gene trimming.

The PCR employed 60 Vbeta primers together with 13 Jbeta primers. Only in-frame clones appear in the TCRdb table, and some are missing; sequencing was by immunoSEQ multiplex PCR. The sample shows roughly 150,000 clones, roughly 80% of them seen only once. This clone was seen a few times. Its target is unknown. The V end was cut by 2 bases, the J end by 7 bases, with 8 bases between. This CDR3 region has 12 residues. Germline CDR1 reads GTSNPN; CDR2 reads SVGIG (reference sequence). Sequenced sample: PBMCs. The chain links TRBV30 to TRBJ1-4; D ambiguous. This TCR came from a woman between 35 and 50 years old in good health and CMV-seropositive. CDR3 amino acids: CAWSLTGEKLFF. The CDR3 DNA is TGTGCCTGGAGTCTGACTGGTGAAAAACTGTTTTTT.